The clone carrying this TCR beta chain was counted only a few times. Its antigen is still unknown. This record comes from a study of CD8+ T cells in alopecia areata. As for the study in general: Tofacitinib continued for 6 to 18 months and was then withheld for 6 months. Study-wide points: Persistence in scalp and blood during tofacitinib was observed for many expanded lesional clones. The study found tofacitinib significantly decreased scalp clonality and expanded CD8+ clones among the top 100. Between patients, shared TCR sequences were less clear than in mice. This was possibly due in part to HLA diversity in the patient population.

The sample's treatment: oral pan-JAK inhibitor, 5-10 mg twice daily. CDR1 is SQVTM, CDR2 ANQGSEA, per germline. CDR3 length equals 11 residues. The V end was cut by 6 bases, the J end by 6 bases, with 11 bases between. Following RNA extraction, reverse transcription yielded cDNA that acted as the sequencing template. The data were produced by immunoSEQ multiplex PCR, yet TCRdb's version contains in-frame clones alone and is incomplete. The data hold some 180,000 clones, with 50% to 65% observed a single time. This chain joins TRBV29-1 and TRBJ1-1; D possibly corresponds to TRBD1 (5 bases). The origin of this receptor is a human donor with alopecia areata. Specimen: CD8+ T cells sorted from blood, collected at week 24, from a patient treated with tofacitinib. This chain's CDR3 is CSVVMGPEAFF. CDR3 bases: TGCAGCGTCGTTATGGGGCCTGAAGCTTTCTTT.